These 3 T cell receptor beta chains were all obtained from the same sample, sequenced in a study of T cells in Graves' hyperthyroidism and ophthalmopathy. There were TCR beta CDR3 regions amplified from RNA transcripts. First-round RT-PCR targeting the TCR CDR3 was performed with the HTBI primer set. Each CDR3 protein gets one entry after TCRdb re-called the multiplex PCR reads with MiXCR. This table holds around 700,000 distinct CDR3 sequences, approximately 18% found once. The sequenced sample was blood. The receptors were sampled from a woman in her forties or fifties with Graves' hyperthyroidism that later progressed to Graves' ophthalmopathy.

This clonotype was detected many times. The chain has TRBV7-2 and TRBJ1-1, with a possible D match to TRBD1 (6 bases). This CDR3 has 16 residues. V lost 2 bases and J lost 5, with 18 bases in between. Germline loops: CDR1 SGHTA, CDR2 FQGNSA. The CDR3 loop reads CASSLNPGVSRTEAFF. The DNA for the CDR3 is TGTGCCAGCAGCTTAAATCCAGGGGTTAGTAGAACTGAAGCTTTCTTT.

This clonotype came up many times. The CDR3 loop reads CASRQASANEKLFF. CDR3 sequence (DNA): TGTGCCAGCAGACAGGCTTCGGCTAATGAAAAACTGTTTTTT. This chain uses TRBV12-3 or TRBV12-4 with TRBJ1-4, with a tentative D call TRBD1 (5 bases). The CDR3 sequence is 14 residues long. Trimming removed 6 bases from V and 3 bases from J, with 11 bases in between.

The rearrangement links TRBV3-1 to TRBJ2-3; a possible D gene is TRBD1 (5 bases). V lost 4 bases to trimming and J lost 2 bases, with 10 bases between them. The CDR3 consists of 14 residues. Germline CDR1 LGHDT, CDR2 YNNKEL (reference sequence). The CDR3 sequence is CASSLDTFTDTQYF. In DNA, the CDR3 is TGTGCCAGCAGCCTGGACACGTTCACAGATACGCAGTATTTT.